A selection of T cell receptor beta chains follows, all from one sample in a study of shared clonotypes between healthy human individuals. Clones were sequenced by immunoSEQ multiplex PCR, and TCRdb holds only the in-frame ones, with some missing. This table holds about 2 million clones, roughly 95% found once. Sequenced input: naive CD4+ T cells sorted from blood. These receptors all come from a man in his late teens or twenties in good health. Each CDR3 is given with its conserved first and last residue. The order of the fields is CDR3 DNA, CDR3 protein, clone size, V gene, J gene, D gene. D genes are given only for firm matches. Only some rows state a clone size, as once, few, many or a class for expanded clones.

cdr3_nt: TGTGCCAGCAGCTTACAGTTTTCTGGGGCCAACGTCCTGACTTTC; cdr3_aa: CASSLQFSGANVLTF; clone_size: .; v_call: TRBV7-9; j_call: TRBJ2-6; d_call: .
cdr3_nt: TGTGCCAGCAGCCGGGATAAAAACATTCAGTACTTC; cdr3_aa: CASSRDKNIQYF; clone_size: .; v_call: TRBV7-2; j_call: TRBJ2-4; d_call: .
cdr3_nt: TGCGCCAGCAGCCAAGCGACGACGAACACCGGGGAGCTGTTTTTT; cdr3_aa: CASSQATTNTGELFF; clone_size: .; v_call: TRBV2; j_call: TRBJ2-2; d_call: .
cdr3_nt: TGTGCCACCTCCCGGGACAGGGGTCTCTACGAGCAGTACTTC; cdr3_aa: CATSRDRGLYEQYF; clone_size: .; v_call: TRBV15; j_call: TRBJ2-7; d_call: TRBD1
cdr3_nt: TGCGCCAGCAGTGAAGCAGGGCCCCACGAGCAGTACTTC; cdr3_aa: CASSEAGPHEQYF; clone_size: .; v_call: TRBV6-1; j_call: TRBJ2-7; d_call: .
cdr3_nt: TGCGCCAGCAGCTTGGGAGGGACTAGCGGGAGCGACGAGCAGTACTTC; cdr3_aa: CASSLGGTSGSDEQYF; clone_size: .; v_call: TRBV5-1; j_call: TRBJ2-7; d_call: TRBD2
cdr3_nt: TGTGCCAGCAGTTCCTCGGGGACTGAAGCTTTCTTT; cdr3_aa: CASSSSGTEAFF; clone_size: .; v_call: TRBV11-2; j_call: TRBJ1-1; d_call: .
cdr3_nt: TGCGCCAGCAGCCCGAGAGACCGGGGCACAGATACGCAGTATTTT; cdr3_aa: CASSPRDRGTDTQYF; clone_size: .; v_call: TRBV5-1; j_call: TRBJ2-3; d_call: .
cdr3_nt: TGTGCCATCAGCGACGGACCGAACACTGAAGCTTTCTTT; cdr3_aa: CAISDGPNTEAFF; clone_size: .; v_call: TRBV10-3; j_call: TRBJ1-1; d_call: .
cdr3_nt: TGTGCCAGCAGTGAAGCCTCAGGGGAGAAGAACTATGGCTACACCTTC; cdr3_aa: CASSEASGEKNYGYTF; clone_size: .; v_call: TRBV2; j_call: TRBJ1-2; d_call: .
cdr3_nt: TGTGCCAGCAGCCCGGGACTAGCCGGAGATACGCAGTATTTT; cdr3_aa: CASSPGLAGDTQYF; clone_size: .; v_call: TRBV28; j_call: TRBJ2-3; d_call: TRBD2
cdr3_nt: TGTGCCAGAAGCTTGGAATTTGGGGGGGCACAGGGAGGAGCCGAGACCCAGTACTTC; cdr3_aa: CARSLEFGGAQGGAETQYF; clone_size: .; v_call: TRBV5-3; j_call: TRBJ2-5; d_call: .
cdr3_nt: TGTGCCAGTAGTTCGTCAGAAAAAGGGAGCAATCAGCCCCAGCATTTT; cdr3_aa: CASSSSEKGSNQPQHF; clone_size: .; v_call: TRBV19; j_call: TRBJ1-5; d_call: .
cdr3_nt: TGTGCCAGCAGCCCACGACAGGGTCCAAGCTCCTACGAGCAGTACTTC; cdr3_aa: CASSPRQGPSSYEQYF; clone_size: .; v_call: TRBV11-2; j_call: TRBJ2-7; d_call: TRBD1
cdr3_nt: TGTGCCAGCAGCTTAGGAATACAGGGGGCCGGCACAGATACGCAGTATTTT; cdr3_aa: CASSLGIQGAGTDTQYF; clone_size: .; v_call: TRBV7-9; j_call: TRBJ2-3; d_call: TRBD1
cdr3_nt: TGTGCCAGCAGTGAAAATAGCCAGAACACTGAAGCTTTCTTT; cdr3_aa: CASSENSQNTEAFF; clone_size: .; v_call: TRBV2; j_call: TRBJ1-1; d_call: .
cdr3_nt: TGTGCCACCAGCAGAGAGGGGAAGTACAATGAGCAGTTCTTC; cdr3_aa: CATSREGKYNEQFF; clone_size: .; v_call: TRBV15; j_call: TRBJ2-1; d_call: .
cdr3_nt: TGTGCCTGGAGTGTAAAACCCTATGGCTACACCTTC; cdr3_aa: CAWSVKPYGYTF; clone_size: .; v_call: TRBV30; j_call: TRBJ1-2; d_call: .
cdr3_nt: TGCGCCAGCAGCGAACGACAGGGTTACACTGGAAACACCATATATTTT; cdr3_aa: CASSERQGYTGNTIYF; clone_size: once; v_call: TRBV5-1; j_call: TRBJ1-3; d_call: TRBD1
cdr3_nt: TGTGCCAGTAGTCCAGAGACCGGGATCAACTATGGCTACACCTTC; cdr3_aa: CASSPETGINYGYTF; clone_size: .; v_call: TRBV19; j_call: TRBJ1-2; d_call: .
cdr3_nt: TGCGCCAGCAGCCAAGTTATGGAGAATACGCAGTATTTT; cdr3_aa: CASSQVMENTQYF; clone_size: .; v_call: TRBV4-3; j_call: TRBJ2-3; d_call: .
cdr3_nt: TGTGCCATCAGTGAGTCATTAGCGGGAGGCCCCAGTCGGGAGACCCAGTACTTC; cdr3_aa: CAISESLAGGPSRETQYF; clone_size: .; v_call: TRBV10-3; j_call: TRBJ2-5; d_call: TRBD2
cdr3_nt: TGTGCCAGCACGACTACGGGACAGTCACCCCGGGGCTACACCTTC; cdr3_aa: CASTTTGQSPRGYTF; clone_size: .; v_call: TRBV9; j_call: TRBJ1-2; d_call: TRBD1
cdr3_nt: TGTGCCATCAGCAGGGACCAAGAGACCCAGTACTTC; cdr3_aa: CAISRDQETQYF; clone_size: few; v_call: TRBV10-3; j_call: TRBJ2-5; d_call: .
cdr3_nt: TGTGCCAGCAGCCCGAAGGGTAGGCGGGGGGCGACGGGCGAGCAGTACTTC; cdr3_aa: CASSPKGRRGATGEQYF; clone_size: .; v_call: TRBV11-2; j_call: TRBJ2-7; d_call: TRBD2
cdr3_nt: TGTGCCAGCAGCTTAGGCGGACAGGGGGGAACCCTCCACTTT; cdr3_aa: CASSLGGQGGTLHF; clone_size: .; v_call: TRBV7-2; j_call: TRBJ1-6; d_call: TRBD1
cdr3_nt: TGTGCCAGCAGCTTGGCCGGGCGGGGCCCTAACAATGAGCAGTTCTTC; cdr3_aa: CASSLAGRGPNNEQFF; clone_size: .; v_call: TRBV5-4; j_call: TRBJ2-1; d_call: .
cdr3_nt: TGTGCCAGCGGATCGACTAGCGGGGGCTCCTACGAGCAGTACTTC; cdr3_aa: CASGSTSGGSYEQYF; clone_size: .; v_call: TRBV6-1; j_call: TRBJ2-7; d_call: TRBD2
cdr3_nt: TGTGCCTGGGCTCGGGACAGGGAGGGGACCTTC; cdr3_aa: CAWARDREGTF; clone_size: .; v_call: TRBV30; j_call: TRBJ1-2; d_call: TRBD1
cdr3_nt: TGTGCCAGCAGTTACTCGATTCTAGTTGCCAAAAACATTCAGTACTTC; cdr3_aa: CASSYSILVAKNIQYF; clone_size: .; v_call: TRBV6-5; j_call: TRBJ2-4; d_call: .
cdr3_nt: TGTGCCACCAGCGAGGTGGCAGGGGCTACCAAAAACATTCAGTACTTC; cdr3_aa: CATSEVAGATKNIQYF; clone_size: .; v_call: TRBV15; j_call: TRBJ2-4; d_call: .
cdr3_nt: TGCAGCGTTGAAGGGCGCGGATTAAGCTACAATGAGCAGTTCTTC; cdr3_aa: CSVEGRGLSYNEQFF; clone_size: .; v_call: TRBV29-1; j_call: TRBJ2-1; d_call: .
cdr3_nt: TGTGCCAGCTCCGGGCGGGCAGGGGTAAACGACGAGCAGTACTTC; cdr3_aa: CASSGRAGVNDEQYF; clone_size: .; v_call: TRBV18; j_call: TRBJ2-7; d_call: .
cdr3_nt: TGTGCCAGTAGTATAGGACAGGGGGGATATGGCTACACCTTC; cdr3_aa: CASSIGQGGYGYTF; clone_size: .; v_call: TRBV19; j_call: TRBJ1-2; d_call: TRBD1
cdr3_nt: TGTGCCAGCAGCCTACTCCCATCCACCCCCATGGGCAATGAGCAGTTCTTC; cdr3_aa: CASSLLPSTPMGNEQFF; clone_size: .; v_call: TRBV7-6; j_call: TRBJ2-1; d_call: .
cdr3_nt: TGTGCCAGCAGTGCAGTGGGCGCGTACCAAGAGACCCAGTACTTC; cdr3_aa: CASSAVGAYQETQYF; clone_size: .; v_call: TRBV6-5; j_call: TRBJ2-5; d_call: .
cdr3_nt: TGTGCCAGCACCACTTCTACTGGGAAGGGGGGCGAGACCCAGTACTTC; cdr3_aa: CASTTSTGKGGETQYF; clone_size: few; v_call: TRBV5-4; j_call: TRBJ2-5; d_call: .
cdr3_nt: TGTGCCAGCAGCTTAAACAGGGGGGACACCATATATTTT; cdr3_aa: CASSLNRGDTIYF; clone_size: .; v_call: TRBV7-3; j_call: TRBJ1-3; d_call: TRBD1
cdr3_nt: TGTGCCAGCAGTTATGGGGGGATGAACACTGAAGCTTTCTTT; cdr3_aa: CASSYGGMNTEAFF; clone_size: once; v_call: TRBV6-6; j_call: TRBJ1-1; d_call: .
cdr3_nt: TGTGCCAGCAGCTTAGTCGGACTAGCGGTCGAGCAGTACTTC; cdr3_aa: CASSLVGLAVEQYF; clone_size: few; v_call: TRBV11-3; j_call: TRBJ2-7; d_call: TRBD2
cdr3_nt: TGCGCCAGCAGCCAAGATCGACTTGCGGGAGTGGGCACAGATACGCAGTATTTT; cdr3_aa: CASSQDRLAGVGTDTQYF; clone_size: .; v_call: TRBV4-1; j_call: TRBJ2-3; d_call: TRBD2
cdr3_nt: TGTGCCAGCAGGAGTAGCGGGGGGGCCTGGTGGCAAGAGACCCAGTACTTC; cdr3_aa: CASRSSGGAWWQETQYF; clone_size: .; v_call: TRBV28; j_call: TRBJ2-5; d_call: TRBD2
cdr3_nt: TGTGCCAGCAGTTTATCGGGGCAGGCCTTCGGGGGGACCCAGTACTTC; cdr3_aa: CASSLSGQAFGGTQYF; clone_size: .; v_call: TRBV27; j_call: TRBJ2-5; d_call: .
cdr3_nt: TGTGCCAGCACCCAGGGGGTGATTAGCAATCAGCCCCAGCATTTT; cdr3_aa: CASTQGVISNQPQHF; clone_size: .; v_call: TRBV5-8; j_call: TRBJ1-5; d_call: TRBD1
cdr3_nt: TGTGCCAGCAGTGAGGGACTAGCGGGGGGGCTCAGAGGAGGGACCCAGTACTTC; cdr3_aa: CASSEGLAGGLRGGTQYF; clone_size: .; v_call: TRBV2; j_call: TRBJ2-5; d_call: TRBD2
cdr3_nt: TGTGCCAGCAGCTTACGGGCGGGGCTCTATGGCTACACCTTC; cdr3_aa: CASSLRAGLYGYTF; clone_size: .; v_call: TRBV7-9; j_call: TRBJ1-2; d_call: .
cdr3_nt: TGTGCCAGCAGTGACGTGGGGGGCCGGGACAATGAGCAGTTCTTC; cdr3_aa: CASSDVGGRDNEQFF; clone_size: .; v_call: TRBV6-4; j_call: TRBJ2-1; d_call: .
cdr3_nt: TGTGCCAGCAGACCCCCCGGGGCAGCCCTCTATGGCTACACCTTC; cdr3_aa: CASRPPGAALYGYTF; clone_size: .; v_call: TRBV6-5; j_call: TRBJ1-2; d_call: .
cdr3_nt: TGTGCCAGCAGCGAAATCGGGAACACTGAAGCTTTCTTT; cdr3_aa: CASSEIGNTEAFF; clone_size: .; v_call: TRBV7-2; j_call: TRBJ1-1; d_call: .
cdr3_nt: TGCAGCGTCTACCGCATAGCGGGAGGCGACAATGAGCAGTTCTTC; cdr3_aa: CSVYRIAGGDNEQFF; clone_size: .; v_call: TRBV29-1; j_call: TRBJ2-1; d_call: TRBD2
cdr3_nt: TGTGCCAGCTCGACCCCTAGGGGGACCCAGTACTTC; cdr3_aa: CASSTPRGTQYF; clone_size: .; v_call: TRBV28; j_call: TRBJ2-5; d_call: .
cdr3_nt: TGTGCCAGCTCATCAGGACAGGGGAGCGGTGGTGAAAAACTGTTTTTT; cdr3_aa: CASSSGQGSGGEKLFF; clone_size: .; v_call: TRBV18; j_call: TRBJ1-4; d_call: TRBD1
cdr3_nt: TGCAGCGTTGACGCACGGGGAGTGACAGGGTCCTATGAGCAGTTCTTC; cdr3_aa: CSVDARGVTGSYEQFF; clone_size: .; v_call: TRBV29-1; j_call: TRBJ2-1; d_call: TRBD1
cdr3_nt: TGTGCCAGCAGCCGGACAGGACCAAACTATGGCTACACCTTC; cdr3_aa: CASSRTGPNYGYTF; clone_size: .; v_call: TRBV7-2; j_call: TRBJ1-2; d_call: TRBD1
cdr3_nt: TGTGCCAGCAGCTTGGATTTCCGGGGGATAGATACAGATACGCAGTATTTT; cdr3_aa: CASSLDFRGIDTDTQYF; clone_size: .; v_call: TRBV7-9; j_call: TRBJ2-3; d_call: .
cdr3_nt: TGTGCCGGAGGGCCGTACTATAATTCACCCCTCCACTTT; cdr3_aa: CAGGPYYNSPLHF; clone_size: .; v_call: TRBV30; j_call: TRBJ1-6; d_call: .
cdr3_nt: TGTGCCAGCAGCGTAGGGACAGATGGGGAAGCTTTCTTT; cdr3_aa: CASSVGTDGEAFF; clone_size: .; v_call: TRBV7-9; j_call: TRBJ1-1; d_call: TRBD1
cdr3_nt: TGTGCTAGTGGTTTGGTACTAGGCAGGGTCGACGAGCAGTACTTC; cdr3_aa: CASGLVLGRVDEQYF; clone_size: .; v_call: TRBV12-5; j_call: TRBJ2-7; d_call: .
cdr3_nt: TGCGCCAGCAGCCCATCAGGTTCTAGCGGGGATACCTACGAGCAGTACTTC; cdr3_aa: CASSPSGSSGDTYEQYF; clone_size: .; v_call: TRBV5-1; j_call: TRBJ2-7; d_call: TRBD2